This T cell receptor beta chain was retrieved from a study of graft-versus-host responses after intestinal transplantation. At the level of the study: Multivisceral, liver-intestinal, or isolated intestinal transplants were performed in recipients.

CDR3 length: 14 amino acids. Germline-derived CDR1 and CDR2 are SEHNR and FQNEAQ (reference sequence). The ends lost 2 bases at V and 6 bases at J; junction bases unmatched: 3. With respect to this clone: Its antigen remains unknown.

Points from the study as a whole: High graft-versus-host to host-versus-graft clonal ratios were found in allografts of patients who had graft-donor T cell macrochimerism.

Measured with immunoSEQ multiplex PCR; TCRdb has only the in-frame clones, and not every one. The table lists 85,000 to 90,000 clones, 85% to 95% of them singletons, with 0.3% to 0.35% in the top ten. The sequencing used unstimulated CD4+ T cells sorted from spleen or lymph node cells, collected before transplant. The origin of this receptor is a human donor who was the organ donor for an intestinal transplant. The rearrangement uses TRBV7-9 and TRBJ2-1; 8 nucleotides line up with TRBD1. The CDR3 nucleotides read TGTGCCAGCAGCTTAAGGACAGGGATCAATGAGCAGTTCTTC. Encoded protein: CASSLRTGINEQFF.